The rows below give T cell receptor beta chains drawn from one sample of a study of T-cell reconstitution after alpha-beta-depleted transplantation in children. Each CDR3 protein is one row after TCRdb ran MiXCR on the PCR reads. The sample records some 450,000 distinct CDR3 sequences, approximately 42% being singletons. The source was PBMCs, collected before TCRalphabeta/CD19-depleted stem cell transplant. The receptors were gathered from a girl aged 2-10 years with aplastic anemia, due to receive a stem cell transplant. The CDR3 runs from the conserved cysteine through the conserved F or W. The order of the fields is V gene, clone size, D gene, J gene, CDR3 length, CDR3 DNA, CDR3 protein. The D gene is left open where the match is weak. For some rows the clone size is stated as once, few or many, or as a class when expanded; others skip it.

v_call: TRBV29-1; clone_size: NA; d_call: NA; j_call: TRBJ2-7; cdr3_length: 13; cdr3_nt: TGCAGCGTGAAAACGGGGGCCTCCTACGAGCAGTACTTC; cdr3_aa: CSVKTGASYEQYF
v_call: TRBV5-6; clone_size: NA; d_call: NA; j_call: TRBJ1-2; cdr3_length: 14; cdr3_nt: TGTGCCAGCAGCTTGCCTCGTACGCTCTATGGCTACACCTTC; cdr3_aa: CASSLPRTLYGYTF
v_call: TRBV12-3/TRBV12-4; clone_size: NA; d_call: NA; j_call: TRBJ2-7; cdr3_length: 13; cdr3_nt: TGTGCCAGCAGTACCAGGGGCAAGGGCGAGCAGTACTTC; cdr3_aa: CASSTRGKGEQYF
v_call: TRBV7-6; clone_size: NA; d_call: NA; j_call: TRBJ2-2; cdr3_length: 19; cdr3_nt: TGTGCCAGCAGCTTAGTTGCTGAACCGACAGGGAGGGACACCGGGGAGCTGTTTTTT; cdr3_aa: CASSLVAEPTGRDTGELFF
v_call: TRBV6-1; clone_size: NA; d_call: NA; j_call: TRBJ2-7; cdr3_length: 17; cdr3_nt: TGTGCCAGCAGTGAAAAGGTGGACGGGGGAGGATTCGACGAGCAGTACTTC; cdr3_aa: CASSEKVDGGGFDEQYF
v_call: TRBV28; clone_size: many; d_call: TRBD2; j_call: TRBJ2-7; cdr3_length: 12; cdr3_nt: TGTGCCAGCAGCCCTGAACTAGCGGAGCAGTACTTC; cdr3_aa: CASSPELAEQYF
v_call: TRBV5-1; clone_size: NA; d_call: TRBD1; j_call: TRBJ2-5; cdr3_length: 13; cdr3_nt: TGCGCCAGCAGCTCCAGGGGGACAGAGACCCAGTACTTC; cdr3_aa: CASSSRGTETQYF
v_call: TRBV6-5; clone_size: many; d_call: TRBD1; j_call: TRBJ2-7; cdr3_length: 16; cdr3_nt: TGTGCCAGCAGTCCCCAGACAGGGGGCAGCGCCTACGAGCAGTACTTC; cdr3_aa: CASSPQTGGSAYEQYF
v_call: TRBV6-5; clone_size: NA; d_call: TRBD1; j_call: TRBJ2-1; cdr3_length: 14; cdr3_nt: TGTGCCAGCATGCCAATGGGACAGGGCCATGAGCAGTTCTTC; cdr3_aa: CASMPMGQGHEQFF
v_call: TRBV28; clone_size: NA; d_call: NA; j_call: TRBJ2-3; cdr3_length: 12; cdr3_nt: TGTGCCAGCACCAAAGACCCAGATACGCAGTATTTT; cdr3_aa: CASTKDPDTQYF
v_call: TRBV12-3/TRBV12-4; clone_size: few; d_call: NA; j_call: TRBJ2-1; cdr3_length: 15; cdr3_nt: TGTGCCAGCAGTTTGCGGGACAACTCCTACAATGAGCAGTTCTTC; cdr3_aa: CASSLRDNSYNEQFF
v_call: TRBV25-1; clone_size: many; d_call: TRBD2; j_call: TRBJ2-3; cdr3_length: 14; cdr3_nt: TGTGCCAGCGCCCCTAGCGGGCTCCGGGATACGCAGTATTTT; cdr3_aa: CASAPSGLRDTQYF